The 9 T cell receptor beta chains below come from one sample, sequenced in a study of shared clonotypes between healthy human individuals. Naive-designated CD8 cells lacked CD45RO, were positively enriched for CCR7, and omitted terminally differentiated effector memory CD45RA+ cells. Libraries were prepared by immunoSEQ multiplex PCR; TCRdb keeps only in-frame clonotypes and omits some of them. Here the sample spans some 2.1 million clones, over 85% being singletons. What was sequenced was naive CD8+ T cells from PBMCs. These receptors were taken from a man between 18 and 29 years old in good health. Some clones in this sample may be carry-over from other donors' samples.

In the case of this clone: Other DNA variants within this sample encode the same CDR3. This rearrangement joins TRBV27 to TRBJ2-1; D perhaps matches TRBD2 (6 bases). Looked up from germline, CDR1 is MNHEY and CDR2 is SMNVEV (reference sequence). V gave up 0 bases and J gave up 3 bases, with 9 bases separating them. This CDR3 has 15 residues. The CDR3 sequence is CASSLSRGVYNEQFF. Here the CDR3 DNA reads TGTGCCAGCAGTTTATCGCGCGGGGTCTACAATGAGCAGTTCTTC.

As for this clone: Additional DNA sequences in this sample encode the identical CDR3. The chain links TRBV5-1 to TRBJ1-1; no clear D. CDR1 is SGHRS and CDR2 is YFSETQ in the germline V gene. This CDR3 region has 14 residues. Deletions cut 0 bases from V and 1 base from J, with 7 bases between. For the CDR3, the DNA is TGCGCCAGCAGCTTGGGGGTTGGGAACACTGAAGCTTTCTTT. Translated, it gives CASSLGVGNTEAFF.

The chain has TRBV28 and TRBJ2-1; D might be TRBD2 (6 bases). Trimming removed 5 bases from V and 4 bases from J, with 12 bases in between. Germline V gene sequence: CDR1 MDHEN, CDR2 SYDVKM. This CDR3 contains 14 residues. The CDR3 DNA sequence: TGTGCCAGCAGTAAGCCGACTAGTTACAATGAGCAGTTCTTC. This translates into CASSKPTSYNEQFF.

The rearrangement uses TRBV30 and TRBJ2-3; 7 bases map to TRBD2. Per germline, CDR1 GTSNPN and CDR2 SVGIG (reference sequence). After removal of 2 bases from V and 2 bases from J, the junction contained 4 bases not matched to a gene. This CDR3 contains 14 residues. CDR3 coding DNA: TGTGCCTGGAGTTGGACTAGAGACACAGATACGCAGTATTTT. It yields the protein CAWSWTRDTDTQYF.

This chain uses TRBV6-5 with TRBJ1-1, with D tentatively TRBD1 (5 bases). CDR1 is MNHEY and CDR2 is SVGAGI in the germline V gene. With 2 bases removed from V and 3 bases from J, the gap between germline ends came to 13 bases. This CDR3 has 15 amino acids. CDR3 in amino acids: CASSYMGVGDTEAFF. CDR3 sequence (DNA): TGTGCCAGCAGTTACATGGGGGTAGGGGACACTGAAGCTTTCTTT.

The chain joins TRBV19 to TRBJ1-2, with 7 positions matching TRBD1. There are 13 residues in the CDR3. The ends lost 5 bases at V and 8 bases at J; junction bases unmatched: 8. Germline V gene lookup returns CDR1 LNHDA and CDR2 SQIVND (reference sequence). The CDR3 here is CASSLVGQRGYTF. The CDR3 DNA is TGTGCCAGTAGTCTGGTGGGACAGCGGGGCTACACCTTC.

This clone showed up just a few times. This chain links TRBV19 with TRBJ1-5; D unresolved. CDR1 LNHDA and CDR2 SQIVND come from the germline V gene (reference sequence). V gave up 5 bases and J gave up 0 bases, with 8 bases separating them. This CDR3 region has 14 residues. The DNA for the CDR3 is TGTGCCAGTAGTTTCTGGGGTAGCAATCAGCCCCAGCATTTT. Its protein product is CASSFWGSNQPQHF.

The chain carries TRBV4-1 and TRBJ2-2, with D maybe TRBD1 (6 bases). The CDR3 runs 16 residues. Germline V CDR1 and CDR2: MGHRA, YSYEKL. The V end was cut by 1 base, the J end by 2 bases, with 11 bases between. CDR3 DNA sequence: TGCGCCAGCAGCCAAGTACGCAGGGGTAACACCGGGGAGCTGTTTTTT. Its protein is CASSQVRRGNTGELFF.

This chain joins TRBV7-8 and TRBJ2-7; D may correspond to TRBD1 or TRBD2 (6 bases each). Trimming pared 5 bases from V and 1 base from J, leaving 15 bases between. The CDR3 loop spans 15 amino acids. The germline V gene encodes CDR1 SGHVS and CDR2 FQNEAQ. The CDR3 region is CASSPFGGGSYEQYF. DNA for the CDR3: TGTGCCAGCAGCCCTTTTGGAGGGGGTTCCTACGAGCAGTACTTC.